This T cell receptor beta chain is drawn from a study of shared clonotypes between healthy human individuals. TCRdb's copy holds only in-frame clones and misses some; the assay was immunoSEQ multiplex PCR. This sample carries some 1 million clones, 60% to 80% of them seen once, and the ten largest clones take about 1.5%. V shed 1 base, J shed 7 bases, and the junction held 12 bases outside the gene matches. Germline CDR1 reads LNHNV; CDR2 reads YYDKDF (reference sequence). CDR3 length equals 17 residues. A remark on this clone: Its cognate antigen is unknown.

General study points: Tissues were not sampled, only blood, and their repertoires likely differ. Deeper or shallower sequencing was expected to change how clonotypes are shared among donors.

The specimen sequenced was memory CD4+ T cells sorted from blood. Subset meaning: CD45RA-negative fraction. The receptor's source is a man aged 18 to 29 in good health. J is TRBJ2-1 and V is TRBV15; the match to TRBD2 covers 8 bases. Written as DNA, the CDR3 is TGTGCCACCAGCAGAGGGTCCAGCGGGAGTAAAGAAAATGAGCAGTTCTTC. It is translated as CATSRGSSGSKENEQFF.